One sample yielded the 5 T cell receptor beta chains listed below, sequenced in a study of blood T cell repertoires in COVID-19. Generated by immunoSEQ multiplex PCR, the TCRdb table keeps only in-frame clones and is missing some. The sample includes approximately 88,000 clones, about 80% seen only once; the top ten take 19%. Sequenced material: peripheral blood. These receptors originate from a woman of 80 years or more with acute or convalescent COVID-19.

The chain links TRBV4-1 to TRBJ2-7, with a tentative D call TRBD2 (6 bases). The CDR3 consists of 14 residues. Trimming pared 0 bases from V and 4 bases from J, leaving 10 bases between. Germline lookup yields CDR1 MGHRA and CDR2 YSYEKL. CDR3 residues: CASSQDLGGYEQYF. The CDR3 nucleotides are TGCGCCAGCAGCCAAGATCTTGGGGGGTACGAGCAGTACTTC.

The CDR3 reads CASSLEGWRRDRGYYGYTF. CDR3 DNA: TGTGCCAGCAGCTTAGAGGGCTGGAGGAGGGACAGGGGGTACTATGGCTACACCTTC. The V gene is TRBV7-6, the J gene TRBJ1-2, with TRBD1 identical over 11 bases. The V gene end was trimmed by 1 base and the J gene end by 3 bases; junction bases not matched to a gene: 13. CDR3 length: 19 amino acids. CDR1 and CDR2 from the germline V gene are SGHVS and FNYEAQ.

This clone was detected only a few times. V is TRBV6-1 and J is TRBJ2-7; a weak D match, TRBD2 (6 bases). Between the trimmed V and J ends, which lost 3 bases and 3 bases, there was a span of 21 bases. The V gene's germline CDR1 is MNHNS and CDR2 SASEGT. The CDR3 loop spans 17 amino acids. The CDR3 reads CASSERTTGGWSYEQYF. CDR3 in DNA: TGTGCCAGCAGTGAGAGGACTACCGGAGGTTGGAGCTACGAGCAGTACTTC.

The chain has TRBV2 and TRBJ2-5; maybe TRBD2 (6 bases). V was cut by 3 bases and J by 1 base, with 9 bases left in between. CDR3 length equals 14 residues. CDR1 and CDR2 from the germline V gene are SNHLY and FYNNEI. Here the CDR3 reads CASSDRRVQETQYF. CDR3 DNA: TGTGCCAGCAGTGATCGGAGGGTCCAAGAGACCCAGTACTTC. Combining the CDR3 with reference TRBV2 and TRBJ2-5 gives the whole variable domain EPEVTQTPSHQVTQMGQEVILRCVPISNHLYFYWYRQILGQKVEFLVSFYNNEISEKSEIFDDQFSVERPDGSNFTLKIRSTKLEDSAMYFCASSDRRVQETQYFGPGTRLLVL.

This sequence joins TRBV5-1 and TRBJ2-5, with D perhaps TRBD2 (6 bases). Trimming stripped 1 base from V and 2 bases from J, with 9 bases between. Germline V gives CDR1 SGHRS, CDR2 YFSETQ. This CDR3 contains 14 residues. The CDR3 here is CASSLFAGQETQYF. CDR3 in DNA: TGCGCCAGCAGCTTGTTCGCGGGGCAAGAGACCCAGTACTTC.